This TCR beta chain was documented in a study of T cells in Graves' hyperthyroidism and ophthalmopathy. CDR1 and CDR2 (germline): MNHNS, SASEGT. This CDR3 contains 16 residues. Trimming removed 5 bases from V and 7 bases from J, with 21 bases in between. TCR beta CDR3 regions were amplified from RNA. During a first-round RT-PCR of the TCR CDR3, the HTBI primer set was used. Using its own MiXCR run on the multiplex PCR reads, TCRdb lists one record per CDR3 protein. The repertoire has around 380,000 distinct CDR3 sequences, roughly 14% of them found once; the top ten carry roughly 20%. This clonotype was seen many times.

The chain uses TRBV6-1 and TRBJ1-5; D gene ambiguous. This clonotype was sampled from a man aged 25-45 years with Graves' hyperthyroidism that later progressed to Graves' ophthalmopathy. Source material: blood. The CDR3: CASSSKKGGYGQPQHF. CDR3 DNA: TGTGCCAGCAGTTCCAAAAAGGGAGGGTACGGGCAGCCCCAGCATTTT.